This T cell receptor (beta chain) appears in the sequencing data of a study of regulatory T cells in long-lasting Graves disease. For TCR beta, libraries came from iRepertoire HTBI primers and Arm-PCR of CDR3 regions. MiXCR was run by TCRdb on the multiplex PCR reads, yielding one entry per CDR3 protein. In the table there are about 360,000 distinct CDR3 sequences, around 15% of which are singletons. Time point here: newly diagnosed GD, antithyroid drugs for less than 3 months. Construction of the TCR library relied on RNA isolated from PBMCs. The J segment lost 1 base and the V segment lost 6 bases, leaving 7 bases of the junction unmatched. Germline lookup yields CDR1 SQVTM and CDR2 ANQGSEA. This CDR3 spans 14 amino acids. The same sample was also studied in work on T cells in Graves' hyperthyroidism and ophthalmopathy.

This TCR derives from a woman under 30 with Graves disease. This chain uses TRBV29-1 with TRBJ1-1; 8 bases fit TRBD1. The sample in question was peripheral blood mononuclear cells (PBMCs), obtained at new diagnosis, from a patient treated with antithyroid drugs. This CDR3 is CSVRVQGGNTEAFF. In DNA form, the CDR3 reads TGCAGCGTGCGAGTACAGGGGGGGAACACTGAAGCTTTCTTT.